This TCR beta chain was sequenced during a study of blood T cell repertoires in COVID-19. This CDR3 contains 15 residues. Germline V lookup: CDR1 GTSNPN, CDR2 SVGIG (reference sequence). Trimming took 2 bases from V and 4 from J, leaving 15 bases between them. Profiled with immunoSEQ multiplex PCR; TCRdb holds only in-frame clones, not every one. The sample has about 310,000 clones; approximately 86% are singletons. The receptor's source is a woman under 30 who had recovered from COVID-19. This chain joins TRBV30 and TRBJ1-3; perhaps TRBD1 as D (6 bases). The sequencing sample was made of PBMCs or T cells enriched from blood (not recorded which). CDR3 DNA: TGTGCCTGGAGTAGGGACACTCTCCTCGGAAACACCATATATTTT. Its protein is CAWSRDTLLGNTIYF.